This T cell receptor (beta chain) was recovered during a study of cytomegalovirus exposure and HLA in healthy donors. As for the study in general: The 130 or so validation repertoires used the same platform as the roughly 670 first-cohort repertoires (as reported by a later analysis).

Assay: immunoSEQ multiplex PCR; the TCRdb copy retains only in-frame clones and omits some. The sample lists over 80,000 clones, 75% to 90% seen once, with 20% in the top ten. The donors were members of the approximately 130-subject validation cohort (separate from the roughly 670-subject first cohort). With respect to this clone: Antigen: not known.

V shed 5 bases and J 5 bases; nucleotides not matched to a gene: 16. Per the germline V gene, CDR1 is SGHTA and CDR2 is FQGNSA. The CDR3 contains 18 residues. Notes on the study in general: The CMV antigen specificity of a few CMV-associated chains was confirmed through in vitro analysis. One later analysis, an examination of the 100 to 150 validation repertoires, found that first-cohort TCR clusters tended to co-occur in them.

The V call is TRBV7-2, the J call TRBJ1-4, with 8 bases matching TRBD1. Sequenced: PBMCs. The sequence derives from a man aged 18 to 29 in good health and CMV-seropositive. The CDR3 spells CASSPSPPGTGPNEKLFF. CDR3 DNA sequence: TGTGCCAGCAGCCCATCCCCACCCGGGACAGGCCCCAATGAAAAACTGTTTTTT. Full variable domain (outside the CDR3, taken from reference TRBV7-2 and TRBJ1-4): GAGVSQSPSNKVTEKGKDVELRCDPISGHTALYWYRQSLGQGLEFLIYFQGNSAPDKSGLPSDRFSAERTGGSVSTLTIQRTQQEDSAVYLCASSPSPPGTGPNEKLFFGSGTQLSVL.